These T cell receptor beta chains were read from a single sample in a study of blood T cells in healthy people across ages. One entry per CDR3 protein, called by TCRdb with MiXCR from the 5' RACE reads. Among about 1,000,000 distinct CDR3 sequences listed, over 35% were seen once. Input material: blood. These receptors were taken from a woman aged 55 to 70 in good health. Both conserved end residues are part of each CDR3. The D gene is left open where the match is weak. Rows give clone size only sometimes, using once, few, many, or a class for an expanded clone.

d_call,j_call,clone_size,v_call,cdr3_aa,cdr3_nt
.,TRBJ2-1,.,TRBV4-2,CASRPNSYNEQFF,TGTGCCAGCAGGCCAAACTCCTACAATGAGCAGTTCTTT
TRBD2,TRBJ2-3,.,TRBV20-1,CSAGQGSSGNADTQYF,TGCAGTGCTGGCCAGGGATCGAGCGGGAATGCAGATACGCAGTATTTT
.,TRBJ1-2,.,TRBV10-3,CAISESIFRTAGYTF,TGTGCCATCAGTGAGTCGATTTTCAGGACAGCCGGCTACACCTTC
.,TRBJ1-2,few,TRBV10-3,CAGGANYGYTF,TGTGCCGGGGGAGCTAACTATGGCTACACCTTC
TRBD2,TRBJ2-5,few,TRBV27,CASSFQGTSGRRGETQYF,TGTGCCAGCAGTTTCCAAGGGACTAGCGGGAGGAGGGGAGAGACCCAGTACTTC
.,TRBJ2-3,few,TRBV29-1,CSVRSTDTQYF,TGCAGCGTTCGAAGCACAGATACGCAGTATTTT
.,TRBJ2-1,few,TRBV9,CASSPSWPGGSSYNEQFF,TGTGCCAGCAGCCCCTCGTGGCCAGGTGGGAGCTCCTACAATGAGCAGTTCTTC
.,TRBJ2-1,.,TRBV6-6,CASSPGKVQFF,TGTGCCAGCAGCCCGGGAAAGGTGCAGTTCTTC
.,TRBJ1-1,.,TRBV7-2,CASSSLGTLSTEAFF,TGTGCCAGCAGCTCCCTCGGAACGTTGAGCACTGAAGCTTTCTTT
.,TRBJ2-4,.,TRBV3-1,CASSPETGSHNEQYF,TGTGCCAGCAGCCCAGAGACAGGATCTCACAATGAGCAGTACTTC
TRBD2,TRBJ2-7,few,TRBV5-1,CASSPNAAGAHEQYF,TGCGCCAGCAGCCCGAACGCTGCGGGAGCCCACGAGCAGTACTTC
.,TRBJ1-1,.,TRBV5-1,CASSVGRPGNTEAFF,TGCGCCAGCAGTGTGGGTAGGCCAGGAAACACTGAAGCTTTCTTT
.,TRBJ2-7,few,TRBV20-1,CSARDRGFTYEQYF,TGCAGTGCTAGAGATCGCGGATTTACCTACGAGCAGTACTTC
TRBD2,TRBJ2-1,few,TRBV12-3/TRBV12-4,CASRPGLAGNEQFF,TGTGCCAGCAGACCGGGACTAGCAGGAAATGAGCAGTTCTTC
.,TRBJ2-5,few,TRBV20-1,CSARDDAGSRYF,TGCAGTGCTAGAGATGATGCAGGATCCAGGTACTTC
TRBD1,TRBJ2-7,.,TRBV12-3/TRBV12-4,CASSPRTGPYEQYF,TGTGCCAGCAGTCCAAGGACAGGGCCCTACGAGCAGTACTTC
TRBD2,TRBJ2-7,.,TRBV20-1,CSARDAGVAEQYF,TGCAGTGCTAGAGATGCGGGAGTGGCCGAGCAGTACTTC
TRBD2,TRBJ2-1,.,TRBV11-2,CASRTERGSSYNEQFF,TGTGCCAGCAGGACCGAGCGGGGGAGCTCCTACAATGAGCAGTTCTTC
.,TRBJ2-7,.,TRBV12-5,CASGLNAGTTYEQYF,TGTGCTAGTGGTTTGAACGCCGGGACCACCTACGAGCAGTACTTC
TRBD1,TRBJ2-7,.,TRBV5-1,CASSSGQGQAEQYF,TGCGCCAGCAGCTCGGGACAGGGGCAGGCCGAGCAGTACTTC
.,TRBJ2-7,.,TRBV4-1,CASSQGKGYSYEQYF,TGCGCCAGCAGCCAGGGAAAAGGGTATTCCTACGAGCAGTACTTC
.,TRBJ2-1,few,TRBV25-1,CASSQGAGDYNEQFF,TGTGCCAGCAGTCAGGGGGCGGGGGATTACAATGAGCAGTTCTTC
.,TRBJ2-7,.,TRBV11-1,CASSLAPRDEQYF,TGTGCCAGCAGCTTAGCTCCCAGGGACGAGCAGTACTTC
TRBD2,TRBJ2-7,.,TRBV4-2,CASSQRLADPYEQYF,TGTGCCAGCAGCCAACGACTAGCAGACCCCTACGAGCAGTACTTC
.,TRBJ2-5,.,TRBV5-5,CASSPGRGRGIETQYF,TGTGCCAGCAGTCCGGGGCGGGGCAGGGGAATAGAGACCCAGTACTTC
TRBD2,TRBJ2-3,few,TRBV6-5,CASSSASGRTDTQYF,TGTGCCAGCAGCTCTGCTAGCGGGAGGACAGATACGCAGTATTTT
TRBD1,TRBJ2-3,few,TRBV6-5,CASSYSDGAGGTQYF,TGTGCCAGCAGTTACTCTGACGGTGCAGGGGGTACGCAGTATTTT
.,TRBJ2-7,.,TRBV3-1,CASSPRASDRYEQYF,TGTGCCAGCAGCCCTCGTGCTAGCGACAGATACGAGCAGTACTTC
TRBD1,TRBJ2-1,.,TRBV11-1,CASSPGQGPQSSYNEQFF,TGTGCCAGCAGCCCCGGACAGGGTCCTCAAAGCTCCTACAATGAGCAGTTCTTC
.,TRBJ2-7,.,TRBV28,CANSSLSYEQYF,TGTGCCAACAGCTCTCTCTCCTACGAGCAGTACTTC
.,TRBJ2-7,.,TRBV6-6,CASTLQQGYDEQYF,TGTGCCAGCACCCTGCAGCAGGGGTATGACGAGCAGTACTTC
TRBD2,TRBJ2-5,.,TRBV20-1,CSAPRSGGLQETQYF,TGCAGTGCCCCGCGTAGCGGGGGACTCCAAGAGACCCAGTACTTC
.,TRBJ1-2,.,TRBV6-1,CASSTRTGQPYGYTF,TGTGCCAGCAGTACCAGAACGGGACAACCCTATGGCTACACCTTC
TRBD2,TRBJ2-5,few,TRBV5-5,CASSLVAGLAQETQYF,TGTGCCAGCAGCTTGGTAGCCGGACTAGCGCAAGAGACCCAGTACTTC
TRBD1,TRBJ2-1,.,TRBV2,CASRRTGRSYNGQFF,TGTGCCAGCCGCAGGACAGGGCGATCCTACAATGGGCAGTTCTTC
.,TRBJ1-4,.,TRBV7-9,CASSPASTDNEKLFF,TGTGCCAGCAGCCCAGCTAGTACGGATAATGAAAAACTGTTTTTT
.,TRBJ2-5,.,TRBV18,CASSPLPGRSQETQYF,TGTGCCAGCTCACCACTGCCTGGGCGGAGCCAAGAGACCCAGTACTTC
.,TRBJ2-1,.,TRBV5-1,CASSLAGPHYKEQFF,TGCGCCAGCAGCTTGGCCGGACCTCATTACAAGGAGCAGTTCTTC
.,TRBJ2-7,.,TRBV6-2/TRBV6-3,CASSPLVTGWTPSQGYLFEQYF,TGTGCCAGCAGCCCGTTGGTTACGGGGTGGACTCCCTCACAGGGATATTTGTTCGAGCAGTACTTC
TRBD2,TRBJ2-1,.,TRBV9,CASSVGTLGLAGNEQFF,TGTGCCAGCAGCGTAGGAACTTTGGGACTAGCGGGCAATGAGCAGTTCTTC
.,TRBJ2-1,.,TRBV11-1,CASSLVSDLLYNEQFF,TGTGCCAGCAGCTTAGTGTCCGATCTACTATACAATGAGCAGTTCTTC
.,TRBJ2-5,.,TRBV29-1,CSVLPSSGNEQYF,TGCAGCGTATTACCGAGCTCAGGCAATGAGCAGTACTTC
TRBD2,TRBJ2-7,few,TRBV9,CASSVDPFSGSHSYEQYF,TGTGCCAGCAGCGTAGACCCTTTTAGCGGGAGCCACTCCTACGAGCAGTACTTC
TRBD2,TRBJ2-1,.,TRBV7-9,CASSSTSGVFNEQFF,TGTGCCAGCAGCTCGACTAGCGGGGTCTTCAATGAGCAGTTCTTC
.,TRBJ2-7,.,TRBV11-2,CASSSSLGDSWKYF,TGTGCCAGCAGCTCTTCCCTCGGGGATTCCTGGAAGTACTTC
TRBD2,TRBJ2-1,.,TRBV7-3,CASSLPAPGLGADEQFF,TGTGCCAGCAGCTTACCTGCACCGGGACTAGGGGCCGATGAGCAGTTCTTC
TRBD2,TRBJ2-3,.,TRBV7-6,CASSSDVWSGTSGKDTQYF,TGTGCCAGCAGCTCAGACGTATGGAGCGGGACTAGCGGGAAAGATACGCAGTATTTT
TRBD1,TRBJ2-7,few,TRBV20-1,CSASLGQASEQYF,TGCAGTGCTAGCCTGGGACAGGCAAGCGAGCAGTACTTC
.,TRBJ2-5,few,TRBV20-1,CSERTLAVQETQYF,TGCAGTGAGAGGACCCTGGCGGTTCAAGAGACCCAGTACTTC
.,TRBJ2-7,.,TRBV30,CAWNPTVPYEQYF,TGTGCCTGGAACCCGACAGTTCCCTACGAGCAGTACTTC
TRBD2,TRBJ2-7,few,TRBV7-9,CASSWGLAGPEQYF,TGTGCCAGCAGCTGGGGACTAGCGGGACCCGAGCAGTACTTC
.,TRBJ2-1,few,TRBV11-3,CASSLVRGTNNEQFF,TGTGCCAGCAGCTTAGTCCGCGGGACGAACAATGAGCAGTTCTTC
.,TRBJ2-7,.,TRBV30,CAWSVLGVRGYEQYF,TGTGCCTGGAGTGTACTTGGAGTCAGAGGATACGAGCAGTACTTC
.,TRBJ1-2,few,TRBV20-1,CSANPGLYGYTF,TGCAGTGCAAACCCAGGACTCTATGGCTACACCTTC
TRBD1,TRBJ1-2,.,TRBV28,CASSPDRYGENYGYTF,TGTGCCAGCAGTCCGGACAGGTACGGGGAGAACTATGGCTACACCTTC
TRBD2,TRBJ2-7,.,TRBV11-2,CASSFTSGSTQYEQYF,TGTGCCAGCAGCTTTACTAGCGGGAGTACGCAGTACGAGCAGTACTTC
.,TRBJ2-7,few,TRBV20-1,CSARDPGNSYEQYF,TGCAGTGCTAGAGACCCAGGGAACTCCTACGAGCAGTACTTC
.,TRBJ1-2,.,TRBV14,CASSPLAGYYGYTF,TGTGCCAGCAGCCCCCTAGCCGGGTACTATGGCTACACCTTC
.,TRBJ2-5,.,TRBV29-1,CSAALGTHYF,TGCAGCGCCGCACTAGGAACCCACTACTTC
.,TRBJ1-2,many,TRBV7-9,CASSFESRRPLEGYTF,TGTGCCAGCAGCTTCGAGTCCCGTAGGCCCCTAGAAGGGTACACCTTC